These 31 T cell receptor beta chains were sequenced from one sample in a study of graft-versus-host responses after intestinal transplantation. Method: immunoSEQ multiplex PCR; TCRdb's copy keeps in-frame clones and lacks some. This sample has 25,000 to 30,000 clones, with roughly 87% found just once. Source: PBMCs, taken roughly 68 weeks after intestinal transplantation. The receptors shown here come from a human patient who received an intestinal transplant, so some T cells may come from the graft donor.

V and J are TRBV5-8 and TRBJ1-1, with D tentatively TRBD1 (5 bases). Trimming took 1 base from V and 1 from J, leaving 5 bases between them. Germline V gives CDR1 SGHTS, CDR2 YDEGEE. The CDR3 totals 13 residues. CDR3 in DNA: TGTGCCAGCAGCTTGACAGGGAACACTGAAGCTTTCTTT. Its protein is CASSLTGNTEAFF.

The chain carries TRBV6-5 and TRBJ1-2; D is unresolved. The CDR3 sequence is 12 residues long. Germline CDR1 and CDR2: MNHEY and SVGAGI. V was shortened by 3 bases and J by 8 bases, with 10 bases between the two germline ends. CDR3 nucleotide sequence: TGTGCCAGCAGTTATTCAGGTCTAGGCTACACCTTC. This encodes CASSYSGLGYTF.

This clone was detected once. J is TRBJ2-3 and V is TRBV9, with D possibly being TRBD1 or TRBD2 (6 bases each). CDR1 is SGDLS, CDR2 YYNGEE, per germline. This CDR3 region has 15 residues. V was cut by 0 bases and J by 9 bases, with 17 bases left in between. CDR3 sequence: CASSVDFGGTTTQYF. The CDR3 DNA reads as TGTGCCAGCAGCGTAGATTTCGGAGGGACAACAACGCAGTATTTT.

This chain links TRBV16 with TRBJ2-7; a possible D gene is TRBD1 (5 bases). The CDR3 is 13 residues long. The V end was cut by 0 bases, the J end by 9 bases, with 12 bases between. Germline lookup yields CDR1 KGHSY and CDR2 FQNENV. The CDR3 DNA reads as TGTGCCAGCAGCCAATCTGCAAGGGGTTGGCAGTACTTC. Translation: CASSQSARGWQYF.

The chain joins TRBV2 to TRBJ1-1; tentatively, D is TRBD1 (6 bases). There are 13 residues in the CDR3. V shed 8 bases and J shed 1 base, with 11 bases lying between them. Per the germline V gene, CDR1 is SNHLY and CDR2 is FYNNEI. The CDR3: CASWTVGNTEAFF. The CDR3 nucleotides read TGTGCCAGCTGGACAGTGGGGAACACTGAAGCTTTCTTT.

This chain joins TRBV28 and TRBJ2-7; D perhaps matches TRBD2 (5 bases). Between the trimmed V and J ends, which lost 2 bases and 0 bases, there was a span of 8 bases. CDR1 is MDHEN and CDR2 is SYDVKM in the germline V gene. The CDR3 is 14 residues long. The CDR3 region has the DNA TGTGCCAGCAGTTTAGTGGGGAGCTCCTACGAGCAGTACTTC. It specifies CASSLVGSSYEQYF.

CDR3 DNA sequence: TGTGCCAGCAGTCCCTCCCGGGGGCTTGACACCGGGGAGCTGTTTTTT. It specifies CASSPSRGLDTGELFF. The V call is TRBV27, the J call TRBJ2-2; D tentatively fits TRBD1 or TRBD2 (6 bases each). Trimming removed 5 bases at V and 3 bases at J, with 16 bases between. Germline loops: CDR1 MNHEY, CDR2 SMNVEV (reference sequence). CDR3 length equals 16 residues.

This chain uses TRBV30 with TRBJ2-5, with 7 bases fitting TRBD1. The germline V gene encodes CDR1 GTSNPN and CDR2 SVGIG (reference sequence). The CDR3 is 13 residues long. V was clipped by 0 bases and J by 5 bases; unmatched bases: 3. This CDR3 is CAWSVSRGETQYF. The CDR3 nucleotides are TGTGCCTGGAGTGTTAGCAGGGGGGAGACCCAGTACTTC.

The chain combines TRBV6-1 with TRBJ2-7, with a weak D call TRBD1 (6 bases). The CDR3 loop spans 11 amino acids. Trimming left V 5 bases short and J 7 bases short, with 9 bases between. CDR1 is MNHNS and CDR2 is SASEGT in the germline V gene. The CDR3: CASSRGQEQYF. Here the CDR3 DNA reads TGTGCCAGCAGTCGCGGACAGGAGCAGTACTTC.

CDR3 region: CASSRDSLYEQYF. For the CDR3, the DNA is TGTGCCAGCAGCCGGGACAGCCTCTACGAGCAGTACTTC. The chain couples TRBV11-2 to TRBJ2-7; 7 bases map to TRBD1. Germline loops: CDR1 SGHAT, CDR2 FQNNGV. V trimming: 5 bases; J trimming: 3 bases; junction bases outside the gene matches: 4. The CDR3 is 13 amino acids.

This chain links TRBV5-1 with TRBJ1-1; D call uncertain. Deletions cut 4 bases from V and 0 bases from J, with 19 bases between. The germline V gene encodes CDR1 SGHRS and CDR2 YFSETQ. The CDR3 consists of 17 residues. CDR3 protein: CASSDRERGGMNTEAFF. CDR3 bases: TGCGCCAGCAGCGATCGGGAGCGGGGTGGAATGAACACTGAAGCTTTCTTT. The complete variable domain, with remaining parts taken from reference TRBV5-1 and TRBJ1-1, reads KAGVTQTPRYLIKTRGQQVTLSCSPISGHRSVSWYQQTPGQGLQFLFEYFSETQRNKGNFPGRFSGRQFSNSRSEMNVSTLELGDSALYLCASSDRERGGMNTEAFFGQGTRLTVV.

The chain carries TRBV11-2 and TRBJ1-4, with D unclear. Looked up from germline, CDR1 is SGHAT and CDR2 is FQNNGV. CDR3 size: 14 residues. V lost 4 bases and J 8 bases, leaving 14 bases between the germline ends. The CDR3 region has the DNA TGTGCCAGCAGCTCATGGATAGGGAAGGAAAAACTGTTTTTT. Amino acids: CASSSWIGKEKLFF.

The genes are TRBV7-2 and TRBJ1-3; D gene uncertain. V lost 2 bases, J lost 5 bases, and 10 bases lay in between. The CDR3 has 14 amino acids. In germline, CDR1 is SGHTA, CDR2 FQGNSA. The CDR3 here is CASSLNRLRNTIYF. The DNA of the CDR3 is TGTGCCAGCAGCTTAAATCGTCTTAGAAACACCATATATTTT.

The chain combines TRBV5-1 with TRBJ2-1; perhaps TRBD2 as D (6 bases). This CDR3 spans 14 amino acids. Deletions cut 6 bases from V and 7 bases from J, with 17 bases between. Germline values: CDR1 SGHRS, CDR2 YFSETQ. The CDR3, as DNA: TGCGCCAGCATGGCCTTGGAGGGTAGGAATGAGCAGTTCTTC. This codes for CASMALEGRNEQFF.

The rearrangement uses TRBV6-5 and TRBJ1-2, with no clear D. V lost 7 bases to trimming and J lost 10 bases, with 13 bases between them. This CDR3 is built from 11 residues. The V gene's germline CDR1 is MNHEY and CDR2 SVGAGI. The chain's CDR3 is CASTKGPYYTF. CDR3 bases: TGTGCCAGCACCAAGGGTCCCTACTACACCTTC.

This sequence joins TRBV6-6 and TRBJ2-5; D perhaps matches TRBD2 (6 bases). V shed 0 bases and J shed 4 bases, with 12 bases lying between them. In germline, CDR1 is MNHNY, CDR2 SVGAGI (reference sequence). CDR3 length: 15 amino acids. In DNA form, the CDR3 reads TGTGCCAGCAGTTACTCGAGACGGGAGCGAGAGACCCAGTACTTC. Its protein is CASSYSRRERETQYF.

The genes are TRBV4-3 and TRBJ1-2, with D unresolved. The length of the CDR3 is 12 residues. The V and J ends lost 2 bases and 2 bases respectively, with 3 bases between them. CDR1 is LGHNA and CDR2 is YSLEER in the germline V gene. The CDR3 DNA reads TGCGCCAGCAGCCAACAAAACTATGGCTACACCTTC. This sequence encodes CASSQQNYGYTF.

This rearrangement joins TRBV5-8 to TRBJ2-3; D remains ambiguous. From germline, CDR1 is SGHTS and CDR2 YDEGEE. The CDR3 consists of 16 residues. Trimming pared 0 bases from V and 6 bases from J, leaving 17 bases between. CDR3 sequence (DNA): TGTGCCAGCAGCTTGGTCCCCCAGGTTTGGGTGGATACGCAGTATTTT. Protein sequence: CASSLVPQVWVDTQYF.

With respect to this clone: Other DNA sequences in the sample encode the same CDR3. The CDR3 region has the DNA TGTGCCAGCAGTTTACAACCTCACACACAAAATGAGCAGTTCTTC. Protein: CASSLQPHTQNEQFF. The chain employs TRBV27 and TRBJ2-1; no clear D. The V gene's germline CDR1 is MNHEY and CDR2 SMNVEV (reference sequence). The ends were cut back, 2 bases at V and 7 bases at J, with 15 bases in the middle. The CDR3 is 15 amino acids.

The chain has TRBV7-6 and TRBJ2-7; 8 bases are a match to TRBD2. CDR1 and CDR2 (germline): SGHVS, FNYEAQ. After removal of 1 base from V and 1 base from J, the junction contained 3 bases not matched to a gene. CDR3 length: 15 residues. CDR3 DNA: TGTGCCAGCAGCTTAGGGGCGGGGGGATCCTACGAGCAGTACTTC. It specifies CASSLGAGGSYEQYF.

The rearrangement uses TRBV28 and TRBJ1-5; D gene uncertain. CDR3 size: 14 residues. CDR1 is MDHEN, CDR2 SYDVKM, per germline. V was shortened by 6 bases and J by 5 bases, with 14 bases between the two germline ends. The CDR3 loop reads CASSPGRWDQPQHF. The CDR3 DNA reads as TGTGCCAGCAGCCCCGGACGGTGGGATCAGCCCCAGCATTTT.

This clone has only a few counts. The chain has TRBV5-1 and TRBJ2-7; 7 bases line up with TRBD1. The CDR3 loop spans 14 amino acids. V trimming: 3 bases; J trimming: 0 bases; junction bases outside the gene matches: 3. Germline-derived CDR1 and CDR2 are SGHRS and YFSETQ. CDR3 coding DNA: TGCGCCAGCAGCTCGGCAGGGGGCTCCTACGAGCAGTACTTC. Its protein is CASSSAGGSYEQYF.

The CDR3: CAWGDRRRGTEAFF. The CDR3, as DNA: TGTGCCTGGGGTGACAGGCGGCGGGGCACTGAAGCTTTCTTT. The rearrangement joins TRBV30 to TRBJ1-1; the D gene is possibly TRBD1 (6 bases). The germline gives CDR1 GTSNPN, CDR2 SVGIG (reference sequence). The germline V and J ends were trimmed by 5 bases and 4 bases, with 17 bases remaining between them. This CDR3 comprises 14 residues.

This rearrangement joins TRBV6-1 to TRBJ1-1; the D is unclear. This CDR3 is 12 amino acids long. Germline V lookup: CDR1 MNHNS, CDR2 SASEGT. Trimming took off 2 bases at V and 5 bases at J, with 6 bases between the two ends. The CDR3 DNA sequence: TGTGCCAGCAGTGAACTAAAGACTGAAGCTTTCTTT. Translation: CASSELKTEAFF.

The CDR3 protein is CASSLNGAEYF. The CDR3 DNA reads as TGTGCCAGCAGCTTAAACGGGGCGGAGTACTTC. The J gene is TRBJ2-7, the V gene TRBV7-3; D could derive from TRBD1 or TRBD2 (5 bases each). The germline V and J ends were trimmed by 1 base and 11 bases, with 9 bases remaining between them. The CDR3 has 11 amino acids. Germline V CDR1 and CDR2: SGHTA, FQGTGA. The full variable domain, its missing parts supplied by reference TRBV7-3 and TRBJ2-7, is GAGVSQTPSNKVTEKGKYVELRCDPISGHTALYWYRQSLGQGPEFLIYFQGTGAADDSGLPNDRFFAVRPEGSVSTLKIQRTERGDSAVYLCASSLNGAEYFGPGTRLTVT.

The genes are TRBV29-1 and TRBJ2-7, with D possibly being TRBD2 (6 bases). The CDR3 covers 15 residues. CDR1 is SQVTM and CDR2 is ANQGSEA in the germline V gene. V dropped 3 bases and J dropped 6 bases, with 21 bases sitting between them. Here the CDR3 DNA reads TGCAGCGTTGAGTGGGCCGGGACTGGGATCGGCGAGCAGTACTTC. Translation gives CSVEWAGTGIGEQYF.

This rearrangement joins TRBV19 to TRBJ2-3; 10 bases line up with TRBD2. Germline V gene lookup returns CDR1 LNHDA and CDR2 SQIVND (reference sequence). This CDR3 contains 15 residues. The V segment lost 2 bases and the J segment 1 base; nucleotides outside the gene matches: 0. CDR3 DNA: TGTGCCAGTAGTATAACTAGCGGGGGCACAGATACGCAGTATTTT. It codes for CASSITSGGTDTQYF.

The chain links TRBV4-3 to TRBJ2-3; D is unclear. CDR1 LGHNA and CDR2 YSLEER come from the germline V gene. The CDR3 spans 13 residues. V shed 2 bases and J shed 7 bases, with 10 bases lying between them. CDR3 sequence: CASSQSFPNTQYF. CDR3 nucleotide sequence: TGCGCCAGCAGCCAAAGTTTTCCGAATACGCAGTATTTT.

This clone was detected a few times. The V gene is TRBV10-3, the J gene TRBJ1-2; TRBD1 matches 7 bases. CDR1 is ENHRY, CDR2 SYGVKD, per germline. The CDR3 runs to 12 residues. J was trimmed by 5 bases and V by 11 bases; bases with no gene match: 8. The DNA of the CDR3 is TGTGCCCTCGGGGACAGTCCTTATGGCTACACCTTC. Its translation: CALGDSPYGYTF.

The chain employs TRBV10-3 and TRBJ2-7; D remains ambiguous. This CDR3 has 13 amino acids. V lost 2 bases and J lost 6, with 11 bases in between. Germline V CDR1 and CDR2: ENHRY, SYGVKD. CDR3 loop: CAISEENGIEQYF. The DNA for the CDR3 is TGTGCCATCAGTGAGGAGAATGGGATCGAGCAGTACTTC.

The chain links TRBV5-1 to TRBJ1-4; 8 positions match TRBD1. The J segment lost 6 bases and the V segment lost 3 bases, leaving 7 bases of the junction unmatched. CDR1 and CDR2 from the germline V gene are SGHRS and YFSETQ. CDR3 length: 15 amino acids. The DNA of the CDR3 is TGCGCCAGCAGCTCCGGACAGGGCCTTGATGAAAAACTGTTTTTT. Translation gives CASSSGQGLDEKLFF.